This T cell receptor beta chain was observed in a study of technical replicates of blood from a handful of donors. V lost 4 bases and J lost 8, with 16 bases in between. The CDR3 is 14 residues long. The V gene's germline CDR1 is SGDLS and CDR2 YYNGEE. Libraries were prepared by immunoSEQ multiplex PCR; TCRdb keeps only in-frame clonotypes and omits some of them. The sample comprises about 73,000 clones, approximately 90% of which are singletons, and 4.7% rests with the top ten. This clone was detected a few times. This TCR came from a human donor in good health. Some clones in this sample may be carry-over from other donors' samples. The specimen was PBMCs. The chain joins TRBV9 to TRBJ2-4, with D possibly TRBD2 on 5 matching bases. The chain's CDR3 is CASSRADGMDIQYF. The CDR3 DNA follows: TGTGCCAGCAGCAGAGCGGATGGGATGGACATTCAGTACTTC.